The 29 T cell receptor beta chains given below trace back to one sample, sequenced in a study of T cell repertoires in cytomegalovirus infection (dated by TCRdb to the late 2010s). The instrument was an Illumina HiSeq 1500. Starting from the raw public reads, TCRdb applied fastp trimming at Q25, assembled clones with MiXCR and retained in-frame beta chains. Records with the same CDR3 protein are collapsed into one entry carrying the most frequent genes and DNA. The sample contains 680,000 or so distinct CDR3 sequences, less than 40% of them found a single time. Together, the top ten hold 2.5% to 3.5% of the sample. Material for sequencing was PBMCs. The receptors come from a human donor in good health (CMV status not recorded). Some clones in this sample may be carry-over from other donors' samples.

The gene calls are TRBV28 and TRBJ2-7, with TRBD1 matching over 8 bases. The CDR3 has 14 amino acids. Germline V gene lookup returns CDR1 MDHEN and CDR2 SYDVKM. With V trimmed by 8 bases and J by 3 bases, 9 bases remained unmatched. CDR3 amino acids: CASGTRGPLYEQYF. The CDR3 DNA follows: TGTGCCAGCGGTACCAGGGGGCCTCTCTACGAGCAGTACTTC.

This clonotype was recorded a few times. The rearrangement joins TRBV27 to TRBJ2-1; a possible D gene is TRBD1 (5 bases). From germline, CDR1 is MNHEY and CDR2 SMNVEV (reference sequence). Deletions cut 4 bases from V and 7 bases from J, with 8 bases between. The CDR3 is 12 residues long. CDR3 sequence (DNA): TGTGCCAGCAGTTACAAGGGGAATGAGCAGTTCTTC. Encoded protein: CASSYKGNEQFF.

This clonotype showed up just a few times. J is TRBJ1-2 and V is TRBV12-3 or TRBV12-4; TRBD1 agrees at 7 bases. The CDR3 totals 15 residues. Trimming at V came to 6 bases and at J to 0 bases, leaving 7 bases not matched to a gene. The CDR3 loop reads CASRFRDSTNYGYTF. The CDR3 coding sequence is TGTGCCAGCAGATTCCGGGACAGCACTAACTATGGCTACACCTTC.

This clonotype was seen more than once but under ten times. CDR3 amino acids: CASSFSGLGGTEQYF. The CDR3 region has the DNA TGTGCCAGCAGTTTCTCGGGTCTAGGGGGTACCGAGCAGTACTTC. This rearrangement joins TRBV28 to TRBJ2-7; maybe TRBD1 (6 bases). Germline loops: CDR1 MDHEN, CDR2 SYDVKM. The CDR3 runs 15 residues. Trimming took off 3 bases at V and 6 bases at J, with 18 bases between the two ends.

This chain's CDR3 is CASSLPGPGGTGELFF. In DNA form, the CDR3 reads TGTGCCAGCAGTTTACCCGGGCCCGGAGGCACCGGGGAGCTGTTTTTT. The chain combines TRBV28 with TRBJ2-2, with a possible D match to TRBD2 (5 bases). The length of the CDR3 is 16 residues. V was trimmed by 2 bases and J by 4 bases, leaving 14 bases between them. Germline assignment: CDR1 MDHEN and CDR2 SYDVKM.

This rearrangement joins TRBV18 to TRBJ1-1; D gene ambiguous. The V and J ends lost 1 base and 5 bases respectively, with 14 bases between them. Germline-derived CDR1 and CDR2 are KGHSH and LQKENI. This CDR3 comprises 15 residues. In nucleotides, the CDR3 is TGTGCCAGCTCACCACTCCAAGGGAGATGGACTGAAGCTTTCTTT. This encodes CASSPLQGRWTEAFF. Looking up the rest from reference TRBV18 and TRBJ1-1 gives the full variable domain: NAGVMQNPRHLVRRRGQEARLRCSPMKGHSHVYWYRQLPEEGLKFMVYLQKENIIDESGMPKERFSAEFPKEGPSILRIQQVVRGDSAAYFCASSPLQGRWTEAFFGQGTRLTVV.

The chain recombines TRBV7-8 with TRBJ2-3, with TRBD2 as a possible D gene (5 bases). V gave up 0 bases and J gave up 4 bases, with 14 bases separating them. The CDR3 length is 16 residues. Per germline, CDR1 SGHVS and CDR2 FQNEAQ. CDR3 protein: CASSLAGFSGSDTQYF. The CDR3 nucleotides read TGTGCCAGCAGCTTAGCGGGTTTTTCGGGATCAGATACGCAGTATTTT.

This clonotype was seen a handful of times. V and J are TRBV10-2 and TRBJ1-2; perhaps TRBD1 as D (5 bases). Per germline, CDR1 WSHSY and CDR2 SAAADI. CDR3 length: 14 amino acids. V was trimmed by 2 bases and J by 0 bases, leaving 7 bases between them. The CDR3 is CASSEETANYGYTF. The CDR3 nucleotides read TGCGCCAGCAGTGAGGAGACAGCTAACTATGGCTACACCTTC.

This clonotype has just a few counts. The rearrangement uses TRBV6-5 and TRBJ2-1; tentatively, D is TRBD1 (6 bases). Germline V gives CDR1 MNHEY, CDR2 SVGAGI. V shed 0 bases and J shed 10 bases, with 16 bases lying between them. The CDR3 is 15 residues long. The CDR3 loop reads CASSYSTPEGVEQFF. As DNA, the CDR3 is TGTGCCAGCAGTTACTCCACGCCTGAGGGGGTGGAGCAGTTCTTC.

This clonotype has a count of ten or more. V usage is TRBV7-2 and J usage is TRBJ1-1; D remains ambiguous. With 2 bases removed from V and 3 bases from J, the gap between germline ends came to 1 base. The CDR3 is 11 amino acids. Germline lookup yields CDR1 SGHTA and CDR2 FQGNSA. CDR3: CASSLHTEAFF. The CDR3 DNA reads TGTGCCAGCAGCTTACACACTGAAGCTTTCTTT.

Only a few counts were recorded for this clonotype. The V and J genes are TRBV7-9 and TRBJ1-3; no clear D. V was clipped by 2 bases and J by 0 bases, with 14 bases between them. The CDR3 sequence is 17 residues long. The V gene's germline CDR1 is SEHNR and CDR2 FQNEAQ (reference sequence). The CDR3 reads CASSLSRGLPSGNTIYF. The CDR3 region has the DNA TGTGCCAGCAGCTTATCGCGCGGCCTCCCCTCTGGAAACACCATATATTTT.

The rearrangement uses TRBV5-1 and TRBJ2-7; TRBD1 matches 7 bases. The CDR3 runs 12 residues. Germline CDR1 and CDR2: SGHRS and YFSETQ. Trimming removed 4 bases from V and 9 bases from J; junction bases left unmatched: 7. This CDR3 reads CASSLKGTVQYF. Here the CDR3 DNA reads TGCGCCAGCAGCCTCAAGGGGACAGTGCAGTACTTC. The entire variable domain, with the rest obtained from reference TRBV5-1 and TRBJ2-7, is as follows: KAGVTQTPRYLIKTRGQQVTLSCSPISGHRSVSWYQQTPGQGLQFLFEYFSETQRNKGNFPGRFSGRQFSNSRSEMNVSTLELGDSALYLCASSLKGTVQYFGPGTRLTVT.

The CDR3 is CASRTQGKVGSATQYF. DNA of the CDR3: TGTGCCAGCAGAACACAGGGGAAGGTGGGATCAGCTACGCAGTATTTT. The chain is built from TRBV28 and TRBJ2-3, with TRBD1 identical over 7 bases. CDR1 is MDHEN and CDR2 is SYDVKM in the germline V gene. J was trimmed by 8 bases and V by 6 bases; bases with no gene match: 17. The CDR3 contains 16 residues.

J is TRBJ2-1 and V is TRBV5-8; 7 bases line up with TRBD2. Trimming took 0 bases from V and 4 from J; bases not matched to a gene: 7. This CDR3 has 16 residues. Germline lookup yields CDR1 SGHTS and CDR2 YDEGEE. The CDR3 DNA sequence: TGTGCCAGCAGCTTGGGGGGCCTAGCGGATTACAATGAGCAGTTCTTC. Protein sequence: CASSLGGLADYNEQFF.

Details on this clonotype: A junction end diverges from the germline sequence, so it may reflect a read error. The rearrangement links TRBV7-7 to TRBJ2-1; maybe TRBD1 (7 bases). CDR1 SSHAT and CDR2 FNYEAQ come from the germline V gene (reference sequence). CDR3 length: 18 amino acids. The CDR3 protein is CASSLGGGGLGSYNEQFF. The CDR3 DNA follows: TGTGCTAGCAGCTTAGGAGGGGGCGGCTTAGGCTCCTACAATGAGCAGTTCTTC. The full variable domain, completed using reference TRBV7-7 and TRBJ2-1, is GAGVSQSPRYKVTKRGQDVTLRCDPISSHATLYWYQQALGQGPEFLTYFNYEAQPDKSGLPSDRFSAERPEGSISTLTIQRTEQRDSAMYRCASSLGGGGLGSYNEQFFGPGTRLTVL.

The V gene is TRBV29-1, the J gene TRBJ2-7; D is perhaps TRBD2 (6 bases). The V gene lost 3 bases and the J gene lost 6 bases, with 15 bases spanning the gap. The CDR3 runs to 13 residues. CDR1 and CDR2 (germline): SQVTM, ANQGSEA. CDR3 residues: CSVDVGGPSEQYF. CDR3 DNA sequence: TGCAGCGTTGACGTCGGAGGGCCGAGCGAGCAGTACTTC.

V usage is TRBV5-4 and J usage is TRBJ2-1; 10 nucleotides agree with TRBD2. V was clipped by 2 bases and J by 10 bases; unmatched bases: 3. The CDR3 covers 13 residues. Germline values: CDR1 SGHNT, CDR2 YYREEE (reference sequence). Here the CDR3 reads CASSFVLAGEQFF. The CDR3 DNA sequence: TGTGCCAGCAGCTTCGTACTAGCGGGAGAGCAGTTCTTC.

The CDR3 region has the DNA TGCAGTGCTCTCCCGCTAGCGGGGGGGCAGAATCCGCAGTATTTT. It encodes CSALPLAGGQNPQYF. The chain employs TRBV20-1 and TRBJ2-3; 12 nucleotides agree with TRBD2. Germline V gene sequence: CDR1 DFQATT, CDR2 SNEGSKA (reference sequence). V trimming: 5 bases; J trimming: 10 bases; junction bases outside the gene matches: 13. This CDR3 spans 15 amino acids.

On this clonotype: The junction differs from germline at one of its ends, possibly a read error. The CDR3 coding sequence is TGTGCCAGCAGCATAGCCACGGCCCAGTCCTACGAGCAGTACTTC. Translation: CASSIATAQSYEQYF. The V call is TRBV7-2, the J call TRBJ2-7; no definite D call. From germline, CDR1 is SGHTA and CDR2 FQGNSA. The CDR3 runs 15 residues.

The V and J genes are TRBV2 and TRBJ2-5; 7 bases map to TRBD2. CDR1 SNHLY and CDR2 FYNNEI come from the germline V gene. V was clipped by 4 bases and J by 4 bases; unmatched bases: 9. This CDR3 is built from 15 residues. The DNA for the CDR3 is TGTGCCAGCAGTGGGCCGACAGCGGGACTAGAGACCCAGTACTTC. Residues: CASSGPTAGLETQYF.

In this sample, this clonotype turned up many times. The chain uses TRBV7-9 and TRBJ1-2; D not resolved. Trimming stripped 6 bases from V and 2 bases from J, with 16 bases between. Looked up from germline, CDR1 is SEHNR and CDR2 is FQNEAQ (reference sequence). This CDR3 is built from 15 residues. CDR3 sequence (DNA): TGTGCCAGCAGTACTCCGGGAGGGAGGAACTATGGCTACACCTTC. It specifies CASSTPGGRNYGYTF.

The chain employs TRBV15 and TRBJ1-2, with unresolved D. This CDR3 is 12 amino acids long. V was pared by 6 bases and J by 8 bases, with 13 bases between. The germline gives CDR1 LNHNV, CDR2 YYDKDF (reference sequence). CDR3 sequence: CATSTGLGGYTF. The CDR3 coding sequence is TGTGCCACCAGTACCGGGCTCGGAGGCTACACCTTC.

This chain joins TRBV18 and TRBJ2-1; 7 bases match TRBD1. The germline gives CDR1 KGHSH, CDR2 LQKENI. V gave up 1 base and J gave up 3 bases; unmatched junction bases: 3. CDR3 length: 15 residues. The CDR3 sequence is CASSPLTGNYNEQFF. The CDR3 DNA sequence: TGTGCCAGCTCACCACTGACAGGGAACTACAATGAGCAGTTCTTC.

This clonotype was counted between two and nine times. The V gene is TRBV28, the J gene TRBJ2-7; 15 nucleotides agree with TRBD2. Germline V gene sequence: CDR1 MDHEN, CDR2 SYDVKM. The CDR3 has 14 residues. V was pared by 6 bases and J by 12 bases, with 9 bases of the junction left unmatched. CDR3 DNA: TGTGCCAGCAGCTCCGGACTAGCGGGAGGGCCCCTGTACTTC. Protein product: CASSSGLAGGPLYF. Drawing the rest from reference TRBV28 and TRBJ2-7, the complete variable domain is DVKVTQSSRYLVKRTGEKVFLECVQDMDHENMFWYRQDPGLGLRLIYFSYDVKMKEKGDIPEGYSVSREKKERFSLILESASTNQTSMYLCASSSGLAGGPLYFGPGTRLTVT.

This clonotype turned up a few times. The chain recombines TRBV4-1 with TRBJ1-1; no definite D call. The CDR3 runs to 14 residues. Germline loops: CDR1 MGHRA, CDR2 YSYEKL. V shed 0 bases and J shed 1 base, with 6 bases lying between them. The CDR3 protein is CASSQEWTNTEAFF. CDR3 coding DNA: TGCGCCAGCAGCCAAGAATGGACGAACACTGAAGCTTTCTTT.

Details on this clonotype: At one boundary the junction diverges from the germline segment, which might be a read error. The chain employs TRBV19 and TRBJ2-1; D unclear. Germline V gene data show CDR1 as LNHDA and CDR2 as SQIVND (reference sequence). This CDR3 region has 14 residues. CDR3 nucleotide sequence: TGTGCCTCAAAGGAAGGCGGATCCTACAATGAGCCGTTCTTC. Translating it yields CASKEGGSYNEPFF.

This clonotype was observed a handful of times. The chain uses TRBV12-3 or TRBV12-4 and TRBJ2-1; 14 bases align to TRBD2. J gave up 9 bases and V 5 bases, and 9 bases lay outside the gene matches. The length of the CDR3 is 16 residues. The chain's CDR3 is CASSPRGTSGSGEQFF. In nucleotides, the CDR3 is TGTGCCAGCAGTCCGAGGGGGACTAGCGGGAGCGGTGAGCAGTTCTTC.

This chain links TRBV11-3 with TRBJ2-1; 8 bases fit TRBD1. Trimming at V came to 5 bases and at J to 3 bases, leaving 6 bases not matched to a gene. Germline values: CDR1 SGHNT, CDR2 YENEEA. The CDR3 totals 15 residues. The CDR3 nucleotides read TGTGCCAGCAGCGGACAGGGATCAAACTACAATGAGCAGTTCTTC. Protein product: CASSGQGSNYNEQFF.

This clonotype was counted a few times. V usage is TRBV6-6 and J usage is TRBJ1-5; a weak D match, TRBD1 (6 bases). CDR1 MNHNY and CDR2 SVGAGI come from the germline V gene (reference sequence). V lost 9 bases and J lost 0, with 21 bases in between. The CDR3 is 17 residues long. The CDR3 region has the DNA TGTGCCAGTTCGATTCCGGGACAAAGCTATAGCAATCAGCCCCAGCATTTT. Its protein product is CASSIPGQSYSNQPQHF.